The source of this T cell receptor (beta chain) is a study of OX40 agonist ivuxolimab in advanced cancers. The V gene lost 5 bases and the J gene lost 4 bases, with 9 bases spanning the gap. Germline V lookup: CDR1 SEHNR, CDR2 FQNEAQ (reference sequence). CDR3 length equals 13 residues. The protocol was immunoSEQ multiplex PCR, while the TCRdb copy is restricted to in-frame clones and leaves out a portion. This sample yields approximately 61,000 clones, of which about 89% are seen a single time; 18% belongs to the top ten. In its sample, this clone was seen a few times. The TCR comes from an adult with an advanced solid tumor such as melanoma, head and neck, liver or kidney cancer. This specimen consisted of CD4+ or CD8+ T cells sorted from blood, obtained in a trial of the OX40 agonist ivuxolimab. The chain uses TRBV7-9 and TRBJ1-5; D possibly corresponds to TRBD1 (6 bases). The CDR3 DNA is TGTGCCAGCAGCCCCGACAGGAATCAGCCCCAGCATTTT. Protein product: CASSPDRNQPQHF.